These 11 T cell receptor beta chains were sequenced from one sample in a study of cytomegalovirus exposure and HLA in healthy donors (TCRdb year 2017). Libraries were made using the immunoSEQ multiplex PCR assay. The multiplex PCR relied on a mix of 60 forward primers for TCR Vbeta segments and 13 reverse primers for TCR Jbeta segments. Held by TCRdb, this immuneACCESS table contains in-frame sequences only and omits some clones. Under half of the omission traces to an unresolved V gene where checked; the cause of the rest is unknown. This sample gives approximately 56,000 clones in total; around three quarters of them show up just once. Roughly 22% of the sample is in the top ten clones. The specimen was PBMCs. The receptors stem from a woman aged 45-60 years in good health and CMV-seropositive.

This rearrangement joins TRBV5-5 to TRBJ2-5; D gene uncertain. The DNA matches TRBJ2-7 better at its end, which makes the J call doubtful. The CDR3 is made up of 12 amino acids. From germline, CDR1 is SGHKS and CDR2 YYEKEE (reference sequence). The CDR3 DNA sequence: TGTGCCAGCAGCTTGACCACCTACGAGCAGTACTTC. This gives the protein CASSLTTYEQYF.

This clone was observed once. The gene calls are TRBV5-1 and TRBJ1-2; 8 bases align to TRBD1. Germline values: CDR1 SGHRS, CDR2 YFSETQ. The CDR3 sequence is 16 residues long. Germline trimming cut 0 bases from V and 8 bases from J; bases unmatched to any gene: 12. The CDR3 loop is CASSLGAWQGADGYTF. CDR3 nucleotides: TGCGCCAGCAGCTTGGGAGCGTGGCAGGGGGCTGACGGCTACACCTTC.

This rearrangement joins TRBV6-1 to TRBJ2-7; D gene ambiguous. CDR1 is MNHNS, CDR2 SASEGT, per germline. This CDR3 comprises 11 residues. With 2 bases removed from V and 10 bases from J, the gap between germline ends came to 9 bases. The CDR3: CASSEFSLQYF. For the CDR3, the DNA is TGTGCCAGCAGTGAATTCTCCTTACAGTACTTC.

The V call is TRBV27, the J call TRBJ1-2, with 9 nucleotides matching TRBD1. From germline, CDR1 is MNHEY and CDR2 SMNVEV (reference sequence). The CDR3 sequence is 11 residues long. V lost 7 bases, J lost 8 bases, and 2 bases stayed unmatched. CDR3 residues: CASKGQGGYTF. Here the CDR3 DNA reads TGTGCCAGCAAGGGACAGGGCGGCTACACCTTC.

The chain has TRBV4-3 and TRBJ2-5, with 8 nucleotides matching TRBD1. The end of the DNA is better explained by TRBJ2-7, so the J call may be wrong. The CDR3 is 15 amino acids. The germline V gene has CDR1 LGHNA and CDR2 YSLEER. The CDR3 protein is CASSQDWTGHYEQYF. The CDR3 DNA is TGCGCCAGCAGCCAAGATTGGACAGGGCACTACGAGCAGTACTTC.

A few counts support this clone. V is TRBV6-5 and J is TRBJ2-3; D might be TRBD1 (5 bases). Germline CDR1 is MNHEY and CDR2 is SVGAGI. This CDR3 spans 14 amino acids. V gave up 0 bases and J gave up 1 base, with 5 bases separating them. CDR3 loop: CASSYSGGTDTQYF. The DNA for the CDR3 is TGTGCCAGCAGTTACTCAGGGGGCACAGATACGCAGTATTTT.

This clone has a single count. The CDR3 coding sequence is TGTGCCAGCAGCTTTTGGCTTAGCGGGCGACTGACCCAGTACTTC. It yields the protein CASSFWLSGRLTQYF. The V gene is TRBV7-9, the J gene TRBJ2-5, with 7 bases identical to TRBD2. Germline loops: CDR1 SEHNR, CDR2 FQNEAQ (reference sequence). J gave up 7 bases and V 3 bases, and 11 bases lay outside the gene matches. This CDR3 region has 15 residues.

V gene TRBV27 combines with J gene TRBJ1-2; D is perhaps TRBD1 (5 bases). The germline V and J ends were trimmed by 2 bases and 5 bases, with 15 bases remaining between them. The CDR3 covers 15 residues. The germline gives CDR1 MNHEY, CDR2 SMNVEV (reference sequence). The CDR3 here is CASSLDAGLRYGYTF. In DNA form, the CDR3 reads TGTGCCAGCAGTTTAGACGCAGGGCTGAGGTATGGCTACACCTTC.

In the case of this clone: This probably arose from a read error, given a far larger clone one base away. The same CDR3 also results from other DNA sequences found in this sample. The gene calls are TRBV7-9 and TRBJ2-7; TRBD1 matches at 8 bases. Germline trimming cut 1 base from V and 7 bases from J; bases unmatched to any gene: 9. Germline V lookup: CDR1 SEHNR, CDR2 FQNEAQ (reference sequence). CDR3 size: 15 residues. The CDR3 region is CASSLDGTGGSEQYF. The DNA of the CDR3 is TGTGCCAGCAGCTTAGATGGAACAGGGGGGAGTGAGCAGTACTTC.

The gene calls are TRBV27 and TRBJ2-1, with D unclear. The CDR3 runs 14 residues. V dropped 6 bases and J dropped 9 bases, with 18 bases sitting between them. Germline CDR1 and CDR2: MNHEY and SMNVEV (reference sequence). The CDR3 region has the DNA TGTGCCAGCAGGGTATTAAGCCTCGCAGGTGAGCAGTTCTTC. This translates into CASRVLSLAGEQFF.

The rearrangement uses TRBV10-1 and TRBJ2-5; 12 bases are a match to TRBD2. V shed 0 bases, J shed 3 bases, and the junction held 2 bases outside the gene matches. From germline, CDR1 is WNHNN and CDR2 SYGVQD (reference sequence). The CDR3 totals 16 residues. CDR3 nucleotides: TGCGCCAGCAGTGAGTCACTAGCGGGGGGCGAAGAGACCCAGTACTTC. Translating gives CASSESLAGGEETQYF.